This TCR beta chain was observed in a study of blood T cell repertoires in COVID-19. Only in-frame clones appear in the TCRdb table, and some are missing; sequencing was by immunoSEQ multiplex PCR. The repertoire holds around 140,000 clones, with about nine tenths as singletons. Participant ages covered roughly 18 to 89 years across 20 to 30 US areas. Participant reports of clinical history set cohort assignment. The CDR3 runs to 16 residues. Germline V CDR1 and CDR2: MNHEY, SMNVEV (reference sequence). Trimming removed 2 bases from V and 0 bases from J, with 11 bases in between. The sequencing input was PBMCs or T cells enriched from blood (not recorded which). The clonotype originates from a man between 60 and 75 years old who had recovered from COVID-19. V and J are TRBV27 and TRBJ2-1, with a possible D match to TRBD2 (6 bases). CDR3 coding DNA: TGTGCCAGCAGTTTACGCGCGGGACGCTCCTACAATGAGCAGTTCTTC. Its protein product is CASSLRAGRSYNEQFF.